These 6 T cell receptor beta chains came from one sample sequenced in a study of blood T cell repertoires in COVID-19. Measured with immunoSEQ multiplex PCR; TCRdb has only the in-frame clones, and not every one. The sample contains a few hundred thousand clones, under 90% of which appear only once. The sequencing sample was made of peripheral blood. These TCRs come from a woman aged 60-75 years who had recovered from COVID-19.

The chain uses TRBV5-1 and TRBJ2-5; a weak D match, TRBD1 (5 bases). This CDR3 has 12 amino acids. In germline, CDR1 is SGHRS, CDR2 YFSETQ. Trimming stripped 2 bases from V and 3 bases from J, with 5 bases between. This CDR3 reads CASSLGEETQYF. The CDR3 DNA reads TGCGCCAGCAGCTTAGGGGAAGAGACCCAGTACTTC.

The chain couples TRBV10-3 to TRBJ2-6; tentatively, D is TRBD2 (6 bases). Trimming pared 5 bases from V and 1 base from J, leaving 15 bases between. Germline CDR1 reads ENHRY; CDR2 reads SYGVKD. The CDR3 sequence is 17 residues long. The CDR3 region has the DNA TGTGCCATCAGTTGGGGGGACCCCAGGTCTGGGGCCAACGTCCTGACTTTC. Translation: CAISWGDPRSGANVLTF.

This clone was recorded once. The CDR3 loop is CSASSSTEAFF. The CDR3 DNA is TGCAGTGCTAGTAGTAGCACTGAAGCTTTCTTT. V usage is TRBV20-1 and J usage is TRBJ1-1; no reliable D call. The germline CDR1 and CDR2 sequences are DFQATT and SNEGSKA (reference sequence). V lost 3 bases to trimming and J lost 4 bases, with 6 bases between them. This CDR3 has 11 amino acids.

This chain connects TRBV7-6 to TRBJ2-3; unclear D gene. Germline CDR1 and CDR2: SGHVS and FNYEAQ. Deletions cut 1 base from V and 2 bases from J, with 7 bases between. CDR3 length: 14 amino acids. The CDR3 spells CASSLGLYTDTQYF. The CDR3 coding sequence is TGTGCCAGCAGCTTAGGACTGTACACAGATACGCAGTATTTT.

The V call is TRBV4-1, the J call TRBJ2-7; D perhaps matches TRBD2 (6 bases). The CDR3 runs to 15 residues. Trimming removed 1 base at V and 3 bases at J, with 13 bases between. The germline V gene has CDR1 MGHRA and CDR2 YSYEKL. CDR3 sequence: CASSQGPGLLYEQYF. As DNA, the CDR3 is TGCGCCAGCAGCCAAGGCCCGGGACTCCTCTACGAGCAGTACTTC.

The chain uses TRBV7-2 and TRBJ2-7; maybe TRBD2 (5 bases). V gave up 5 bases and J gave up 2 bases, with 7 bases separating them. This CDR3 contains 12 residues. Germline CDR1 SGHTA, CDR2 FQGNSA. CDR3 residues: CASSRGPYEQYF. The CDR3 coding sequence is TGTGCCAGCAGCCGAGGGCCCTACGAGCAGTACTTC.